The T cell receptor beta chain under discussion was sequenced for a study of blood T cells in healthy people across ages. Points from the study as a whole: What prevented conclusive comparison of naive and antigen-experienced cells was that PBMCs were unsorted. Investigators viewed diversity estimates from one million T cells as underestimates, the study reported.

The germline gives CDR1 ENHRY, CDR2 SYGVKD. This CDR3 is built from 14 residues. V lost 4 bases, J lost 4 bases, and 7 bases stayed unmatched. With a J-beta primer mix and a sample-barcoded 5' primer, a second PCR ran about 6 to 11 cycles. Each CDR3 protein is one row after TCRdb ran MiXCR on the 5' RACE reads. The sample has around 2 million distinct CDR3 sequences, about two fifths seen once. Each sample gave at least 7 million isolated PBMCs. Total RNA, at least 5 micrograms per sample, was extracted from PBMCs. A word on this clonotype: The antigen remains unidentified.

This clonotype originated in a human donor in good health. The genes are TRBV10-3 and TRBJ2-7, with 7 bases that match TRBD2. Input material: blood. The CDR3 DNA is TGTGCCATCAGTGGGGGGGGAGCGGCTTACGAGCAGTACTTC. This translates into CAISGGGAAYEQYF.